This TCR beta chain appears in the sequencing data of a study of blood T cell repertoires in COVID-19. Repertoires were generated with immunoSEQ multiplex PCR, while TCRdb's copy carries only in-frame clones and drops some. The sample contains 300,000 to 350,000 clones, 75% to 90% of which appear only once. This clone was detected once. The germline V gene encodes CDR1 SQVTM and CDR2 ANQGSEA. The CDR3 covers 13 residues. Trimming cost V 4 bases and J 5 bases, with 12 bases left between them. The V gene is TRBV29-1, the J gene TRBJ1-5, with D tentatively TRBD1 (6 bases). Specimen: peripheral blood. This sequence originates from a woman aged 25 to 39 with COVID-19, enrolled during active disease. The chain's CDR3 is CSVGGTPHQPQHF. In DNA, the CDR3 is TGCAGCGTTGGGGGGACACCTCATCAGCCCCAGCATTTT.